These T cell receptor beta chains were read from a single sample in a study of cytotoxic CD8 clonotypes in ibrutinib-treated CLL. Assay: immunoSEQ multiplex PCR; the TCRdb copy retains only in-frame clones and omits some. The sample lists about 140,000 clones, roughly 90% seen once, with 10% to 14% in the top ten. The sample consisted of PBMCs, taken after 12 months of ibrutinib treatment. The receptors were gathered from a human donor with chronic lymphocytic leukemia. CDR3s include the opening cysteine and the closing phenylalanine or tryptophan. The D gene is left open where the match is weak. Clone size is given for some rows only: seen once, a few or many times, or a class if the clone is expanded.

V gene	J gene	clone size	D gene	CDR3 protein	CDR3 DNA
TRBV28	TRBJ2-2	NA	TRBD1	CASRPGGGGTGELFF	TGTGCCAGCAGACCAGGGGGCGGCGGCACCGGGGAGCTGTTTTTT
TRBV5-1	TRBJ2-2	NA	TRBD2	CASSEGLANTGELFF	TGCGCCAGCAGCGAGGGACTAGCGAACACCGGGGAGCTGTTTTTT
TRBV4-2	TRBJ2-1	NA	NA	CASSQDQDAFDEQFF	TGTGCCAGCAGCCAAGATCAAGATGCGTTCGATGAGCAGTTCTTC
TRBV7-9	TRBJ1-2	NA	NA	CASSLGATGNYGYTF	TGTGCCAGCAGCTTAGGTGCAACAGGGAACTATGGCTACACCTTC
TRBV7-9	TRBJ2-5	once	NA	CASSFFGAGETQYF	NA
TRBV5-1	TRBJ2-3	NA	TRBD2	CASSPGLAETDTQYF	TGCGCCAGCAGCCCGGGACTAGCGGAAACAGATACGCAGTATTTT
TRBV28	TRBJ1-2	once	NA	CASSLPFGQRGYTF	TGTGCCAGCAGTTTACCTTTCGGACAGCGGGGCTACACCTTC
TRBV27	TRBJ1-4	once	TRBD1	CASSLGQGAEKLFF	TGTGCCAGCAGTTTGGGACAGGGCGCCGAAAAACTGTTTTTT
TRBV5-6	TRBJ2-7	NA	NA	CASNLQDFPPNEQYF	TGTGCCAGCAACTTGCAGGACTTCCCTCCCAACGAGCAGTACTTC
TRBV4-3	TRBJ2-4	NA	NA	CASSNHGSGNIQYF	TGCGCCAGCAGCAACCACGGTTCAGGAAACATTCAGTACTTC
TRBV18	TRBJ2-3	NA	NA	CASSPSYSTDTQYF	TGTGCCAGCTCACCATCCTATAGCACAGATACGCAGTATTTT
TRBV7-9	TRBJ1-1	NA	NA	CASSLRQITEAFF	TGTGCCAGCAGCTTAAGGCAGATCACTGAAGCTTTCTTT
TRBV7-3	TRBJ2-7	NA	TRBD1	CASSSHRGEQYF	TGTGCCAGCAGCTCACACAGGGGCGAGCAGTACTTC
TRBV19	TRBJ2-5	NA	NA	CASSIFGGRRETQYF	TGTGCCAGTAGTATATTTGGGGGGAGACGGGAGACCCAGTACTTC
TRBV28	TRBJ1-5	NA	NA	CASSFGSLGNQPQHF	TGTGCCAGCAGTTTTGGTTCCCTGGGCAATCAGCCCCAGCATTTT
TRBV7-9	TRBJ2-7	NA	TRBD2	CASTESGDEQYF	TGTGCCAGCACCGAGAGCGGGGATGAGCAGTACTTC
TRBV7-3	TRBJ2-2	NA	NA	CASSLGPRSPTGELFF	TGTGCCAGCAGCTTAGGTCCGCGGAGCCCCACCGGGGAGCTGTTTTTT
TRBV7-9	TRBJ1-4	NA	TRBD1	CASSDHGTGTEKLFF	TGTGCCAGCAGCGACCACGGGACAGGGACGGAAAAACTGTTTTTT
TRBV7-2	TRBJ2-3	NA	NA	CASSVVDTQYF	TGTGCCAGCAGCGTTGTAGATACGCAGTATTTT
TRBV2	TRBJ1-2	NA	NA	CASKGGSLGYTF	TGTGCCAGCAAGGGGGGATCTCTAGGCTACACCTTC
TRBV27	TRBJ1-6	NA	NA	CASSSPPSPLHF	TGTGCCAGCAGTTCCCCCCCCTCACCCCTCCACTTT
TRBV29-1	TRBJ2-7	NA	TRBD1	CSVSRGTGGIDEQYF	TGCAGCGTTTCCCGCGGGACAGGGGGCATCGACGAGCAGTACTTC